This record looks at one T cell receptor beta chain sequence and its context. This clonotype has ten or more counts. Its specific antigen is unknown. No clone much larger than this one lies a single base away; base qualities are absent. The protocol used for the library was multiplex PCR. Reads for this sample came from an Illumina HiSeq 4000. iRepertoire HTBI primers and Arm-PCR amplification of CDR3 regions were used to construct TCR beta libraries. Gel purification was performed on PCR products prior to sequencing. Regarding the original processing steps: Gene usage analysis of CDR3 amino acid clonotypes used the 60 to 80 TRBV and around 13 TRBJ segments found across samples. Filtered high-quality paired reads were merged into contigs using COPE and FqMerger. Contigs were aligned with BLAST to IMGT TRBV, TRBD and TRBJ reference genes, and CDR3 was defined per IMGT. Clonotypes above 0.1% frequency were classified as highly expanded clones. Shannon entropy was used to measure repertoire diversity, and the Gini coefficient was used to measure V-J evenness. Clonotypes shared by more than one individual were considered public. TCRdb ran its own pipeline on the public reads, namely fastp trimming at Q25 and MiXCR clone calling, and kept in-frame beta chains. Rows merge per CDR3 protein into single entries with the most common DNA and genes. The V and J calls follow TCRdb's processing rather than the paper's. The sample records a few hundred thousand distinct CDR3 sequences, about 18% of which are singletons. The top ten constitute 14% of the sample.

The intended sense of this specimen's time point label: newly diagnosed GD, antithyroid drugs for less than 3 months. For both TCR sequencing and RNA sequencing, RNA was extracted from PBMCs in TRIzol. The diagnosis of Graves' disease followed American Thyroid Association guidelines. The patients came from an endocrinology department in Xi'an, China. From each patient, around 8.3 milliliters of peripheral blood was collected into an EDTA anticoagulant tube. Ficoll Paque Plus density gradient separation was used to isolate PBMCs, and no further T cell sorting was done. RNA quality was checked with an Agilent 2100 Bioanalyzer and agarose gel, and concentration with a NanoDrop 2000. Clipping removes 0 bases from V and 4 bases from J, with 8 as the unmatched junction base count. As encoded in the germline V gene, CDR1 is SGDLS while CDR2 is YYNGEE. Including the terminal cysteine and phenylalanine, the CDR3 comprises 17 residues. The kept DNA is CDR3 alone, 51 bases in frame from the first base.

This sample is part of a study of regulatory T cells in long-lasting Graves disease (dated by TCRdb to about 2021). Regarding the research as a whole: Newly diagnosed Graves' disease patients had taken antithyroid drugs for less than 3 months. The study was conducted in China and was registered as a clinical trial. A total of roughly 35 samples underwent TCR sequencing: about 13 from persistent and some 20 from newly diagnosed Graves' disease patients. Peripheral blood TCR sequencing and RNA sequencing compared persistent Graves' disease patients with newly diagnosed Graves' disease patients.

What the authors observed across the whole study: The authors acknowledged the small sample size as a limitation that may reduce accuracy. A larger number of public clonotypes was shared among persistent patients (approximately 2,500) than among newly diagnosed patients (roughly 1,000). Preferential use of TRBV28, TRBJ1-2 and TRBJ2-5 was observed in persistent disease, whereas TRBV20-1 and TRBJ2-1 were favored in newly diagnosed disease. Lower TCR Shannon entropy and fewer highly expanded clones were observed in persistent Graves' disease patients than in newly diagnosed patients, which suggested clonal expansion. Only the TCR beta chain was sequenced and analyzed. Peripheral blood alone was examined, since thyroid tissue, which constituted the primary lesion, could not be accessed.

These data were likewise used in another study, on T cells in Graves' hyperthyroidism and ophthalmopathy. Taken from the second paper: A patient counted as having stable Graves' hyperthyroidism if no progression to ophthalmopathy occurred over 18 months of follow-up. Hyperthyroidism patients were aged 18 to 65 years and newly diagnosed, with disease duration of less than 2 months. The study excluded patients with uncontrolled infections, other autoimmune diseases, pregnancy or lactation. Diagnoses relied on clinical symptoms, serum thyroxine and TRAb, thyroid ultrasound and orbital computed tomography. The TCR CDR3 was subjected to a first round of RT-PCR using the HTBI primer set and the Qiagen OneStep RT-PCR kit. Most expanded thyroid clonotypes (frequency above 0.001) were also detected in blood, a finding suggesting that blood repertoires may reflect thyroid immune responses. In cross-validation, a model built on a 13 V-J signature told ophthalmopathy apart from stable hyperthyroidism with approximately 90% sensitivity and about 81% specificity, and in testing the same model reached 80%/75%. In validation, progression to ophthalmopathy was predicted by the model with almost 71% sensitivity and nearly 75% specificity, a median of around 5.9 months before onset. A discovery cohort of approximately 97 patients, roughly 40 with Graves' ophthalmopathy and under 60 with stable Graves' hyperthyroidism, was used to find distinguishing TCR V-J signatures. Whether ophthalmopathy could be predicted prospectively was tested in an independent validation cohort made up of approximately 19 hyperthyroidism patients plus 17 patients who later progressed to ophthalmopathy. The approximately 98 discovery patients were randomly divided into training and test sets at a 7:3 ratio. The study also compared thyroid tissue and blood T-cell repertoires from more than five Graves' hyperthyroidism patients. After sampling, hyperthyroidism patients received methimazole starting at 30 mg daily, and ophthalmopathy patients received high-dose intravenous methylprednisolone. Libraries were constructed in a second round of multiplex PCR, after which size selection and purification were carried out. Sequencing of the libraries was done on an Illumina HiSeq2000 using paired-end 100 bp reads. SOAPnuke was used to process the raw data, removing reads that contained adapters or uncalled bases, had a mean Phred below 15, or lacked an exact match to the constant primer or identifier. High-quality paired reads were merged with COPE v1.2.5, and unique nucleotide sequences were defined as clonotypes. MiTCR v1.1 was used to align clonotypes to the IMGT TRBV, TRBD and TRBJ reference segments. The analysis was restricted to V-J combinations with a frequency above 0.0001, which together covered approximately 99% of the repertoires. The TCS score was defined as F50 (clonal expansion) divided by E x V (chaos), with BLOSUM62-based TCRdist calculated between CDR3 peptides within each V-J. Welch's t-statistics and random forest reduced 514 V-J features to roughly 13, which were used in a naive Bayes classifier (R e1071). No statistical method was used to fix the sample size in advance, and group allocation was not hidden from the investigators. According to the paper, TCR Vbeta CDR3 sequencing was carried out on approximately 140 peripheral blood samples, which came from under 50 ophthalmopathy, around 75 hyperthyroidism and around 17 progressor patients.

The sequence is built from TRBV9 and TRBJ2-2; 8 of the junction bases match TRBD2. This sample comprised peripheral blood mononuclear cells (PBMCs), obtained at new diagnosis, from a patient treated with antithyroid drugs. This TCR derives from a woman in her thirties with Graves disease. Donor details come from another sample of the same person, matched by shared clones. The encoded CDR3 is CASSVGAGASRTGELFF. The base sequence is TGTGCCAGCAGCGTAGGAGCGGGGGCCTCGCGCACCGGGGAGCTGTTTTTT.